A selection of T cell receptor beta chains follows, all from one sample in a study of shared clonotypes between healthy human individuals. Clones were sequenced by immunoSEQ multiplex PCR, and TCRdb holds only the in-frame ones, with some missing. The profile shows approximately 2,000,000 clones, about 90% of them singletons. The source material was naive CD4+ T cells from PBMCs. These receptors came from a man younger than 35 in good health. Some clones in this sample may be carry-over from other donors' samples. The CDR3 runs from the conserved cysteine through the conserved F or W. The order of the fields is V gene, D gene, clone size, J gene, CDR3 protein, CDR3 DNA. A D gene is named only where the DNA matches it firmly. Some rows have no size entry. The others give once, few or many, or a class for an expanded clone.

TRBV18	TRBD1	.	TRBJ1-1	CASSSAGTALNTEAFF	TGTGCCAGCTCATCAGCCGGGACAGCCCTGAACACTGAAGCTTTCTTT
TRBV19	.	few	TRBJ1-1	CASRAGLNTEAFF	TGTGCCAGTAGGGCAGGGTTGAACACTGAAGCTTTCTTT
TRBV5-1	TRBD2	.	TRBJ2-3	CASSQRTSGTLTWADTQYF	TGCGCCAGCAGCCAGAGGACTAGCGGGACCTTGACATGGGCAGATACGCAGTATTTT
TRBV28	TRBD2	.	TRBJ2-7	CASSLSGGRGTYEQYF	TGTGCCAGCAGTTTATCGGGCGGGAGGGGAACCTACGAGCAGTACTTC
TRBV10-3	TRBD2	few	TRBJ2-5	CAISDGTTRETQYF	TGTGCCATCAGTGATGGGACTACCAGAGAGACCCAGTACTTC
TRBV6-5	.	.	TRBJ1-5	CASSYSVGINQPQHF	TGTGCCAGCAGTTACTCGGTTGGAATTAATCAGCCCCAGCATTTT
TRBV27	.	.	TRBJ2-2	CASSQDHTIVTGELFF	TGTGCCAGCAGTCAAGACCATACAATCGTCACCGGGGAGCTGTTTTTT
TRBV5-1	.	few	TRBJ2-5	CASSLDPGSETQYF	TGCGCCAGCAGCTTGGATCCTGGTTCAGAGACCCAGTACTTC
TRBV28	.	.	TRBJ2-7	CASTLPGAAVASEQYF	TGTGCCAGCACCCTCCCGGGGGCCGCAGTGGCTAGCGAGCAGTACTTC
TRBV14	.	few	TRBJ1-2	CASSQEQNYGYTF	TGTGCCAGCAGCCAAGAACAGAACTATGGCTACACCTTC
TRBV6-5	TRBD1	once	TRBJ2-1	CASRGQGFVEQFF	TGTGCCAGCAGGGGACAGGGTTTCGTGGAGCAGTTCTTC
TRBV5-4	.	.	TRBJ2-3	CASKMNWRESLTDTQYF	TGTGCCAGCAAGATGAACTGGCGAGAGTCCCTCACAGATACGCAGTATTTT
TRBV28	.	.	TRBJ1-1	CASSWGGSNTEAFF	TGTGCCAGCAGTTGGGGGGGGTCGAACACTGAAGCTTTCTTT
TRBV27	.	.	TRBJ1-5	CASSPFSGAGSNQPQHF	TGTGCCAGCAGTCCGTTCTCGGGGGCTGGAAGCAATCAGCCCCAGCATTTT
TRBV19	.	.	TRBJ1-2	CASSTDIPYGYTF	TGTGCCAGTAGTACGGACATACCCTATGGCTACACCTTC
TRBV10-3	.	.	TRBJ2-1	CAITEDGYNEQFF	TGTGCCATCACCGAGGACGGGTACAATGAGCAGTTCTTC
TRBV11-2	TRBD2	.	TRBJ2-1	CASRRLAGGVNNEQFF	TGTGCCAGCCGACGACTAGCGGGAGGGGTGAACAATGAGCAGTTCTTC
TRBV18	.	.	TRBJ1-3	CASQSVPENTIYF	TGTGCCAGCCAATCGGTCCCCGAAAACACCATATATTTT
TRBV9	TRBD2	.	TRBJ2-1	CASSLAASSYNEQFF	TGTGCCAGCTCCCTAGCGGCAAGCTCCTACAATGAGCAGTTCTTC
TRBV5-8	.	once	TRBJ2-5	CASSQGSAGRETQYF	TGTGCCAGCAGCCAGGGGAGCGCAGGTAGAGAGACCCAGTACTTC
TRBV20-1	.	few	TRBJ2-5	CSASTETQYF	TGCAGTGCTAGTACCGAGACCCAGTACTTC
TRBV7-3	.	.	TRBJ2-2	CASSLVAHTGELFF	TGTGCCAGCAGCTTGGTGGCGCACACCGGGGAGCTGTTTTTT
TRBV5-1	TRBD1	.	TRBJ1-3	CASSNSDRDSGHTIYF	TGCGCCAGCAGCAATTCCGACAGGGATTCTGGCCACACCATATATTTT
TRBV5-1	.	.	TRBJ2-7	CASSLAVGSIGYEQYF	TGCGCCAGCAGCTTGGCGGTCGGGAGTATAGGATACGAGCAGTACTTC
TRBV7-9	.	.	TRBJ2-4	CASSFGTTKGIAKNIQYF	TGTGCCAGCAGCTTCGGCACAACCAAGGGGATAGCCAAAAACATTCAGTACTTC